The rows below give T cell receptor beta chains drawn from one sample of a study of cytomegalovirus exposure and HLA in healthy donors. The repertoire was sequenced with immunoSEQ multiplex PCR; TCRdb's copy has only in-frame clones and lacks some. The table includes 200,000 to 300,000 clones, approximately 85% detected once. The sequenced sample was PBMCs. These receptors all come from a woman aged 40 to 50 in good health and CMV-seropositive. Both conserved end residues are part of each CDR3. Fields, in order: clone size, CDR3 length, D gene, J gene, V gene, CDR3 DNA, CDR3 protein. D genes are given only for firm matches. Not every row has a clone size; where given, it reads once, few, many or a size class.

>-|15|-|TRBJ1-3|TRBV4-2
TGTGCCAGCAGCCAAGGAGTTCTCTCTGGAAACACCATATATTTT
CASSQGVLSGNTIYF
>-|17|-|TRBJ2-1|TRBV4-3
TGCGCCAGCAGCCAAGATCGAGGGGGGGAGGGCGAGCATGAGCAGTTCTTC
CASSQDRGGEGEHEQFF
>once|15|-|TRBJ1-1|TRBV5-6
TGTGCCAGCAGCCGTGGGGGGGACTTAGGCACTGAAGCTTTCTTT
CASSRGGDLGTEAFF
>-|15|-|TRBJ2-7|TRBV5-1
TGCGCCAGCAGCTTGGTTAGTCTCGGTTCCTACGAGCAGTACTTC
CASSLVSLGSYEQYF
>-|18|TRBD1|TRBJ1-2|TRBV9
TGTGCCAGCAGCGTCGCTGGCGGGACAGGGGTTCGTGGCTATGGCTACACCTTC
CASSVAGGTGVRGYGYTF
>-|13|TRBD1|TRBJ1-1|TRBV6-6
TGTGCCAGCAGATCAGGGACAGGGGCTGAAGCTTTCTTT
CASRSGTGAEAFF
>-|13|-|TRBJ2-3|TRBV10-3
TGTGCCATCATGTCCAGCGGCACAGATACGCAGTATTTT
CAIMSSGTDTQYF
>-|14|TRBD1|TRBJ1-6|TRBV18
TGTGCCAGCTCACCACTAGGGGGCGATTCACCCCTCCACTTT
CASSPLGGDSPLHF
>-|12|-|TRBJ2-1|TRBV5-8
TGTGCCAGCAGCCCCAGTGACAATGAGCAGTTCTTC
CASSPSDNEQFF
>-|12|-|TRBJ1-1|TRBV19
TGTGCCAGTAATCAGCGGAACACTGAAGCTTTCTTT
CASNQRNTEAFF
>-|15|-|TRBJ2-1|TRBV14
TGTGCCAGCAGCCAAATTCATAGCGGCCTTGGGGAGCAGTTCTTC
CASSQIHSGLGEQFF
>-|13|-|TRBJ1-5|TRBV7-2
TGTGCCAGCAGCTCGGACAGCGATCAGCCCCAGCATTTT
CASSSDSDQPQHF
>-|18|TRBD2|TRBJ2-1|TRBV4-3
TGCGCCAGCAGCCAAGATCGGGGGGTAGCGGGCTCCTACAATGAGCAGTTCTTC
CASSQDRGVAGSYNEQFF
>few|15|-|TRBJ1-2|TRBV6-6
TGTGCCAGCAGTGCCCTACAGGCACCTAAGTATGGCTACACCTTC
CASSALQAPKYGYTF
>once|16|-|TRBJ1-4|TRBV18
TGTGCCAGCTCACCACCGGGACTGTCGAAAGAGGAAAAACTGTTTTTT
CASSPPGLSKEEKLFF
>-|15|-|TRBJ1-5|TRBV5-1
TGCGCCAGCAGCTTCCTGTCAGGGCCCAATCAGCCCCAGCATTTT
CASSFLSGPNQPQHF
>-|15|TRBD2|TRBJ2-1|TRBV27
TGTGCCAGCAGTTTAGGGCGGGAGTTCGGAAATGAGCAGTTCTTC
CASSLGREFGNEQFF
>-|15|TRBD1|TRBJ1-2|TRBV9
TGTGCCAGCAGCGTAGCTCAGACAGGGAACTATGGCTACACCTTC
CASSVAQTGNYGYTF
>once|15|-|TRBJ2-6|TRBV19
TGTGCCAGTAGTAGAGAAGGGGTCGGGGCCAACGTCCTGACTTTC
CASSREGVGANVLTF
>-|15|-|TRBJ2-6|TRBV19
TGTGCCAGTAATACGTACAAATCTGGGGCCAACGTCCTGACTTTC
CASNTYKSGANVLTF
>-|12|-|TRBJ1-5|TRBV28
TGTGCCAGCATCCCAACTCCGGGACACGAGCATTTT
CASIPTPGHEHF
>-|15|-|TRBJ1-5|TRBV5-1
TGCGCCAGCAGCTTGATGGGCAATAGCAATCAGCCCCAGCATTTT
CASSLMGNSNQPQHF
>-|17|TRBD2|TRBJ2-2|TRBV7-9
TGTGCCAGCAACCCGGGACTAGCGGGACCGAACACCGGGGAGCTGTTTTTT
CASNPGLAGPNTGELFF
>-|18|TRBD2|TRBJ2-2|TRBV7-6
TGTGCCAGCAGCCAGCAGGGACCGGGACTAGGGACGACCGGGGAGCTGTTTTTT
CASSQQGPGLGTTGELFF
>-|17|TRBD2|TRBJ2-3|TRBV5-6
TGTGCCAGCAGCTTTCTAGCGGGAGCGTACCCGGCAGATACGCAGTATTTT
CASSFLAGAYPADTQYF
>-|11|-|TRBJ2-3|TRBV11-3
TGTGCCAGCAGCTCCTCGGATACGCAGTATTTT
CASSSSDTQYF
>-|16|TRBD1|TRBJ1-2|TRBV6-5
TGTGCCAGCAGTTACAGTGACAGGGGGCGCTCGTATGGCTACACCTTC
CASSYSDRGRSYGYTF
>-|14|-|TRBJ2-7|TRBV7-9
TGTGCCAGCAGCTTAACAGGGCTCAGTTACGAGCAGTACTTC
CASSLTGLSYEQYF
>-|14|-|TRBJ2-1|TRBV5-1
TGCGCCAGCAGCCCACCAGCTAGCTTCAATGAGCAGTTCTTC
CASSPPASFNEQFF
>-|15|TRBD2|TRBJ2-3|TRBV27
TGTGCCAGCAGCTCTGTAGCGGGAATAGGAGATACGCAGTATTTT
CASSSVAGIGDTQYF
>-|16|TRBD1|TRBJ1-2|TRBV5-6
TGTGCCAGCAGCTTACCTTGGGACAGGGGGTCCTATGGCTACACCTTC
CASSLPWDRGSYGYTF
>few|15|-|TRBJ2-1|TRBV30
TGTGCCTGGTCCTACGGTGGAGGGACCTACAATGAGCAGTTCTTC
CAWSYGGGTYNEQFF
>-|15|TRBD1|TRBJ2-5|TRBV19
TGTGCCAGTAGTATTTCACAGGGGGCATGGGAGACCCAGTACTTC
CASSISQGAWETQYF
>-|13|-|TRBJ2-1|TRBV28
TGTGCCAGCAGCCCCCGTAACAGGACCCCCCAGTTCTTC
CASSPRNRTPQFF
>-|13|-|TRBJ2-7|TRBV7-2
TGTGCCAGCAGCCCAGGGGGGAGTTACGAGCAGTACTTC
CASSPGGSYEQYF
>-|15|-|TRBJ1-2|TRBV5-4
TGTGCCAGCAGGATGGCGGGGCCGCTGAACTATGGCTACACCTTC
CASRMAGPLNYGYTF
>-|15|-|TRBJ2-5|TRBV9
TGTGCCAGCAGCGATCCTGGACAGCCCCAAGAGACCCAGTACTTC
CASSDPGQPQETQYF
>-|14|TRBD2|TRBJ2-1|TRBV6-6
TGTGCCAGCAGTTATATAGCGGGGAACAATGAGCAGTTCTTC
CASSYIAGNNEQFF
>-|16|TRBD2|TRBJ2-3|TRBV7-2
TGTGCCAGCAGCCCAATACCGGGACTAGCGGGAGTTACGCAGTATTTT
CASSPIPGLAGVTQYF
>-|14|TRBD1|TRBJ2-7|TRBV5-1
TGCGCCAGCAGCTTGGTCGGGACAGCCCTCGAGCAGTACTTC
CASSLVGTALEQYF